Sequencing of this TCR beta chain was carried out in a study of tumor and adjacent non-tumor tissue in lung cancer. Study outcomes and limitations: Significantly higher TCR diversity was found in tumor than normal lung.

RNA was extracted from bulk tissue without any cell sorting. Newly diagnosed lung cancer patients had thoracic surgery in China, August–November 2014, without prior chemotherapy. Regarding this clonotype: Antigen specificity is unknown.

Germline lookup yields CDR1 SGHNT and CDR2 YENEEA. CDR3 size: 15 residues. The V end was cut by 7 bases, the J end by 4 bases, with 20 bases between. A modified ARM-PCR protocol with three rounds of nested PCR amplified TCRbeta. One entry per CDR3 protein, called by TCRdb with MiXCR from the multiplex PCR reads. The repertoire holds fewer than 120,000 distinct CDR3 sequences, around 82% seen once, with approximately 22% in the top ten. Sequenced sample: lung tumor tissue. This chain uses TRBV11-3 with TRBJ2-7, with D unresolved. This receptor was taken from a man aged 65-85 years with non-small cell lung cancer. CDR3 loop: CASNPMTFSVYEQYF. For the CDR3, the DNA is TGTGCCAGCAACCCAATGACATTTTCCGTGTACGAGCAGTACTTC.